This passage covers 14 T cell receptor beta chains from one sample sequenced in a study of blood T cell repertoires in COVID-19. Method: immunoSEQ multiplex PCR; TCRdb's copy keeps in-frame clones and lacks some. This table has 220,000 or so clones, more than 80% appearing once. What was sequenced was PBMCs or T cells enriched from blood (not recorded which). Every receptor here comes from a woman under 30 in a cohort exposed to, infected with or recovered from COVID-19 (not recorded which).

The genes are TRBV24-1 and TRBJ1-2; D remains unclear. Germline V CDR1 and CDR2: KGHDR, SFDVKD. CDR3 length equals 13 residues. The ends were cut back, 6 bases at V and 4 bases at J, with 11 bases in the middle. This CDR3 reads CATSTTESYGYTF. Written as DNA, the CDR3 is TGTGCCACCAGTACTACGGAGAGCTATGGCTACACCTTC.

This clone showed up just once. This sequence joins TRBV29-1 and TRBJ1-2, with 9 nucleotides matching TRBD1. Looked up from germline, CDR1 is SQVTM and CDR2 is ANQGSEA. The CDR3 spans 14 residues. V lost 3 bases and J lost 8; bases outside the gene matches: 10. The CDR3 DNA reads as TGCAGCGTTGAGACGACAGGGGGGGCGAGAGGCTACACCTTC. It translates to CSVETTGGARGYTF. Together with reference TRBV29-1 and TRBJ1-2, the CDR3 gives the full variable domain: SAVISQKPSRDICQRGTSLTIQCQVDSQVTMMFWYRQQPGQSLTLIATANQGSEATYESGFVIDKFPISRPNLTFSTLTVSNMSPEDSSIYLCSVETTGGARGYTFGSGTRLTVV.

The rearrangement uses TRBV24-1 and TRBJ1-5, with D maybe TRBD1 (5 bases). The germline V gene has CDR1 KGHDR and CDR2 SFDVKD. The CDR3 sequence is 16 residues long. With 1 base removed from V and 0 bases from J, the gap between germline ends came to 9 bases. For the CDR3, the DNA is TGTGCCACCAGTGATTTCGCAGGGATTAGCAATCAGCCCCAGCATTTT. Its protein is CATSDFAGISNQPQHF.

The V call is TRBV19, the J call TRBJ2-3, with D maybe TRBD1 (6 bases). Germline-derived CDR1 and CDR2 are LNHDA and SQIVND (reference sequence). The CDR3 covers 15 residues. The ends were cut back, 6 bases at V and 0 bases at J, with 13 bases in the middle. The CDR3 sequence: CASSPGQPSTDTQYF. The CDR3 coding sequence is TGTGCCAGTAGCCCGGGACAACCTAGCACAGATACGCAGTATTTT.

This clone was seen just once. V usage is TRBV30 and J usage is TRBJ2-7; D is possibly TRBD2 (5 bases). This CDR3 is built from 15 residues. V lost 0 bases and J 3 bases, leaving 15 bases between the germline ends. CDR1 and CDR2 (germline): GTSNPN, SVGIG (reference sequence). The CDR3 sequence is CAWSVMGGGLYEQYF. In DNA, the CDR3 is TGTGCCTGGAGTGTAATGGGCGGAGGCCTCTACGAGCAGTACTTC.

V is TRBV2 and J is TRBJ1-2; 8 bases line up with TRBD1. The CDR3 is 16 amino acids. Germline loops: CDR1 SNHLY, CDR2 FYNNEI. J was trimmed by 6 bases and V by 4 bases; bases with no gene match: 13. The chain's CDR3 is CASSVRTGTVGDGYTF. The CDR3, as DNA: TGTGCCAGCAGTGTCAGGACAGGGACTGTTGGGGATGGCTACACCTTC. Based on the CDR3 plus reference TRBV2 and TRBJ1-2, the full variable domain is EPEVTQTPSHQVTQMGQEVILRCVPISNHLYFYWYRQILGQKVEFLVSFYNNEISEKSEIFDDQFSVERPDGSNFTLKIRSTKLEDSAMYFCASSVRTGTVGDGYTFGSGTRLTVV.

The chain carries TRBV10-1 and TRBJ1-4; 10 bases agree with TRBD1. V lost 3 bases to trimming and J lost 0 bases; unmatched junction nucleotides: 16. The CDR3 is made up of 21 amino acids. Germline-derived CDR1 and CDR2 are WNHNN and SYGVQD (reference sequence). This CDR3 is CASSDPHRDRGPLATNEKLFF. As DNA, the CDR3 is TGCGCCAGCAGTGATCCCCACCGGGACAGGGGCCCTCTAGCAACTAATGAAAAACTGTTTTTT.

The chain employs TRBV5-3 and TRBJ2-1, with TRBD2 as a possible D gene (5 bases). TRBV5-3 is treated as an ORF (open reading frame) with a function not yet certain. The CDR3 covers 16 residues. The germline V and J ends were trimmed by 0 bases and 0 bases, with 10 bases remaining between them. CDR3 residues: CARSLEAVLSYNEQFF. Here the CDR3 DNA reads TGTGCCAGAAGCTTGGAAGCGGTCCTCTCCTACAATGAGCAGTTCTTC.

J is TRBJ2-1 and V is TRBV24-1; 9 bases map to TRBD1. The V and J ends lost 4 bases and 5 bases, in that order; junction bases with no gene match: 8. The CDR3 contains 16 residues. CDR1 and CDR2 from the germline V gene are KGHDR and SFDVKD. This chain's CDR3 is CATSETGGSRNNEQFF. CDR3 nucleotides: TGTGCCACCAGTGAAACAGGGGGCTCGAGGAACAATGAGCAGTTCTTC.

V usage is TRBV11-3 and J usage is TRBJ1-1; tentatively, D is TRBD1 (6 bases). The V and J ends lost 5 bases and 1 base respectively, with 11 bases between them. The length of the CDR3 is 14 residues. Germline V gene sequence: CDR1 SGHNT, CDR2 YENEEA. CDR3 nucleotides: TGTGCCAGCAGCCTGGGACAAGGGAACACTGAAGCTTTCTTT. This sequence encodes CASSLGQGNTEAFF.

The V and J genes are TRBV24-1 and TRBJ1-1, with D possibly TRBD1 on 5 matching bases. Germline assignment: CDR1 KGHDR and CDR2 SFDVKD. The CDR3 spans 17 residues. Trimming removed 2 bases from V and 1 base from J, with 16 bases in between. The CDR3 sequence is CATSDSDMGQSNTEAFF. The DNA for the CDR3 is TGTGCCACCAGTGATTCGGATATGGGGCAGTCGAACACTGAAGCTTTCTTT.

V and J are TRBV14 and TRBJ1-2; D is undetermined. This CDR3 is built from 13 residues. V shed 5 bases and J shed 6 bases, with 13 bases lying between them. CDR1 is SGHDN and CDR2 is FVKESK in the germline V gene. The CDR3 DNA reads TGTGCCAGCAGCTTTTCGGGGTTGGATGGCTACACCTTC. Amino acid sequence: CASSFSGLDGYTF. The full variable domain, in which reference TRBV14 and TRBJ1-2 provide the parts outside the CDR3, is EAGVTQFPSHSVIEKGQTVTLRCDPISGHDNLYWYRRVMGKEIKFLLHFVKESKQDESGMPNNRFLAERTGGTYSTLKVQPAELEDSGVYFCASSFSGLDGYTFGSGTRLTVV.

The genes are TRBV7-9 and TRBJ1-2; 8 bases fit TRBD1. V shed 1 base and J 6 bases; nucleotides not matched to a gene: 4. CDR1 is SEHNR and CDR2 is FQNEAQ in the germline V gene (reference sequence). The CDR3 has 14 amino acids. The CDR3: CASSLVQGVNGYTF. The CDR3 nucleotides read TGTGCCAGCAGCTTAGTACAGGGGGTGAATGGCTACACCTTC.

The chain is built from TRBV20-1 and TRBJ2-7; D is possibly TRBD1 (6 bases). V lost 4 bases to trimming and J lost 6 bases, with 10 bases between them. In germline, CDR1 is DFQATT, CDR2 SNEGSKA (reference sequence). The CDR3 runs to 11 residues. CDR3 loop: CSATTGSEQYF. The CDR3, as DNA: TGCAGTGCTACTACAGGGAGCGAGCAGTACTTC.